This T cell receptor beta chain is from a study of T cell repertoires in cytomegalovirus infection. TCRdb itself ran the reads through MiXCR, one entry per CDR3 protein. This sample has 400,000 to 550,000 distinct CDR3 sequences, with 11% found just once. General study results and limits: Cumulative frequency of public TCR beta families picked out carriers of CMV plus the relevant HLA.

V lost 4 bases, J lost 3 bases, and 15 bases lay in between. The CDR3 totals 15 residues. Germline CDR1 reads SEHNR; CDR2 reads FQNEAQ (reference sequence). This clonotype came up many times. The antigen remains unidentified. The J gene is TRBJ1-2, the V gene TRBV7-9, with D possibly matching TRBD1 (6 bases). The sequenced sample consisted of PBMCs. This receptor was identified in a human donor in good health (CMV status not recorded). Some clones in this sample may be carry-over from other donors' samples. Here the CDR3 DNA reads TGTGCCAGCAGCTCGAGCGCGGCAGGGGACTATGGCTACACCTTC. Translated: CASSSSAAGDYGYTF.